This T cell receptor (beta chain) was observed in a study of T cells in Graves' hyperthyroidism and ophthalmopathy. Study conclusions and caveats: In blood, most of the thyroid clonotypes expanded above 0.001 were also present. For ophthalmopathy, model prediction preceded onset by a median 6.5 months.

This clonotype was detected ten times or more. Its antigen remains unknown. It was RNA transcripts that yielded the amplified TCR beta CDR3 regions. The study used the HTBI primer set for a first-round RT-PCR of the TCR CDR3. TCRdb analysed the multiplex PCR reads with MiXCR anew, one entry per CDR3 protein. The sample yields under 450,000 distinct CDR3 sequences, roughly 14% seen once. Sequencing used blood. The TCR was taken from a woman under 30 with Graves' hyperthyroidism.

The CDR3 bases are TGTGCCAGCAGTTTCCCCGTCGACAGAAGCTCTGGAAACACCATATATTTT. Its translation: CASSFPVDRSSGNTIYF. The chain combines TRBV28 with TRBJ1-3; the D gene is possibly TRBD1 (5 bases). The CDR3 is 17 amino acids. Germline V gives CDR1 MDHEN, CDR2 SYDVKM. The ends were cut back, 3 bases at V and 0 bases at J, with 15 bases in the middle.